This T cell receptor beta chain originates from a study of CD8 T cells in ankylosing spondylitis. The study's findings and limits: Characteristic, it appeared, of ankylosing spondylitis blood was a TCR beta motif of about eight highly homologous variants. Disease-linked clones bore a CD8+ phenotype and were relatively rare in peripheral blood. The clones that were linked to disease were reported to be significantly enriched in matched synovial fluid samples from ankylosing spondylitis patients.

J was trimmed by 4 bases and V by 0 bases; bases with no gene match: 5. This CDR3 has 16 residues. Germline CDR1 reads SGDLS; CDR2 reads YYNGEE. TCRdb re-called the 5' RACE reads with MiXCR, one entry per CDR3 protein. The sample yields some 7,600 distinct CDR3 sequences, approximately 7.7% seen once. Points on this clonotype: Its antigen is as yet unknown.

The chain has TRBV9 and TRBJ2-2; 8 positions match TRBD2. The receptor was isolated from a male donor with ankylosing spondylitis or in good health (not recorded which). The sequenced sample was blood, either unsorted or a sorted T cell fraction (not recorded which). DNA for the CDR3: TGTGCCAGCAGCGTAGGAAGCGGGAGCGGCACCGGGGAGCTGTTTTTT. Amino acid sequence: CASSVGSGSGTGELFF.